This record looks at one T cell receptor beta chain sequence and its context. The V end was cut by 3 bases, the J end by 5 bases, with 10 bases between. The germline gives CDR1 DFQATT, CDR2 SNEGSKA (reference sequence). This CDR3 comprises 12 residues. This record comes from a study of blood T cell repertoires in COVID-19. Looking at the study overall: The study drew acute and convalescent COVID-19 samples from the United States, Italy and Spain. From T cells, B-cell-depleted T cells, or PBMCs came the material, which was cDNA or gDNA.

In the original processing: Amplification of reference gene primers provided the estimated nucleated cell counts. Produced via immunoSEQ multiplex PCR; TCRdb's table is partial and in-frame only. V, J and clone size are taken as reported in that table, and D and trimming were inferred from the DNA itself. The repertoire includes over 200,000 clones, about 83% of them detected once, and 2% to 3% sits in the top ten. This receptor was obtained from a woman aged 40-49 years with active or convalescent COVID-19. The sample comprised peripheral blood. The V call is TRBV20-1, the J call TRBJ1-2; D uncertain. The CDR3 sequence is CSASRLIYGYTF. CDR3 DNA sequence: TGCAGTGCTAGTCGACTAATTTATGGCTACACCTTC.